This T cell receptor beta chain came from a study of vaccination and CD4 T cells after COVID-19. Study overall: Ranging from 14 to 241, the interval between dose two and post-vaccine sampling had a median of 72 days. A CEFX pool, an HIV-1 Nef pool, or no peptide went to control cultures.

Note on this clonotype: Its antigen is not identified.

The CDR3 extends over 14 amino acids. Germline V gene lookup returns CDR1 SGHTA and CDR2 FQGNSA. V was trimmed by 6 bases and J by 2 bases, leaving 10 bases between them. Cultured CD4+ T-cell DNA underwent Oncomine TCR Beta short-read sequencing. TCRdb analysed the PCR reads with MiXCR anew, one entry per CDR3 protein. The sample records 25,000 to 30,000 distinct CDR3 sequences, roughly 60% being singletons. As for treatment: approximately 9-day PBMC culture with coronavirus spike peptide pools or control peptides (ViraFEST assay). Cultures used some 2 million PBMCs per well, 10 IU/ml IL-2 and 8.5 to 10 ug/ml peptides.

The rearrangement uses TRBV7-2 and TRBJ2-2; D not resolved. The TCR sequence derives from a human donor who received a COVID-19 vaccine. The sample in question was CD4+ T cells from blood, cultured in vitro, obtained after SARS-CoV-2 vaccination. As DNA, the CDR3 is TGTGCCAGCAGACCCGACTCAAACACCGGGGAGCTGTTTTTT. Residues: CASRPDSNTGELFF. Using reference TRBV7-2 and TRBJ2-2 for the parts outside the CDR3, the full variable domain is GAGVSQSPSNKVTEKGKDVELRCDPISGHTALYWYRQSLGQGLEFLIYFQGNSAPDKSGLPSDRFSAERTGGSVSTLTIQRTQQEDSAVYLCASRPDSNTGELFFGEGSRLTVL.